The source of this T cell receptor (beta chain) is a study of blood T cell repertoires in COVID-19. For the study at large: Sample material is recorded as cDNA or gDNA derived from T cells, B-cell-depleted T cells, or PBMCs.

Assay used: immunoSEQ multiplex PCR; TCRdb lists only in-frame clones, some missing. The sample has fewer than 200,000 clones, roughly 84% seen once. The V segment lost 5 bases and the J segment 10 bases; nucleotides outside the gene matches: 9. The germline V gene has CDR1 SGHTA and CDR2 FQGNSA. CDR3 length equals 15 residues. A COVID-19 case was met by exposed participants within 2 weeks before study entry. The receptor was derived from a woman aged 25 to 45 who had been exposed to COVID-19. This sequence joins TRBV7-2 and TRBJ1-6; 9 bases map to TRBD1. The material sequenced was PBMCs or T cells enriched from blood (not recorded which). CDR3 sequence (DNA): TGTGCCAGCAGCCCCGGGACAGGGATTGGGTCACCCCTCCACTTT. Translation gives CASSPGTGIGSPLHF.